The 2 T cell receptor beta chains listed next were all sequenced from one sample in a study of T cell clones after liver transplantation. TCRdb's table, derived via immunoSEQ multiplex PCR, lists solely in-frame clones and lacks some. Here the sample spans roughly 100,000 clones, around 80% being singletons. This specimen consisted of CD4+ T cells from blood, obtained around 49 months after liver transplant. The receptors were sampled from a human patient who received a liver transplant. Some T cells may have come from the graft donor.

The J gene is TRBJ2-7, the V gene TRBV11-2; 12 bases agree with TRBD2. Trimming took 5 bases from V and 4 from J; bases not matched to a gene: 3. This CDR3 has 14 residues. From germline, CDR1 is SGHAT and CDR2 FQNNGV. For the CDR3, the DNA is TGTGCCAGCAGCCTCGGACTAGCGGGGTACGAGCAGTACTTC. Translating gives CASSLGLAGYEQYF.

The V and J genes are TRBV6-5 and TRBJ1-2; D remains unclear. This CDR3 is built from 14 residues. The V gene's germline CDR1 is MNHEY and CDR2 SVGAGI. V was clipped by 5 bases and J by 6 bases, with 16 bases between them. CDR3 in amino acids: CASSPAPVSHGYTF. Written as DNA, the CDR3 is TGTGCCAGCAGTCCCGCGCCAGTGAGCCATGGCTACACCTTC.